The 17 T cell receptor beta chains in this list originate from one sample, sequenced in a study of CD39 and CD103 CD8 tumor-infiltrating T cells. Clones were sequenced by immunoSEQ multiplex PCR, and TCRdb holds only the in-frame ones, with some missing. This table holds about 17,000 clones, over 80% found once. The sample consisted of CD8+ T cells sorted from blood. Sample subset: total memory CD8 T cells (CD45RA-CCR7+/-) from blood or uninvolved lymph node. Every receptor here comes from a human donor with head and neck squamous cell carcinoma.

The gene calls are TRBV4-1 and TRBJ2-1; D is uncertain. V shed 0 bases and J shed 12 bases, with 9 bases lying between them. This CDR3 spans 12 amino acids. CDR1 MGHRA and CDR2 YSYEKL come from the germline V gene. The CDR3 is CASSQDTASQFF. CDR3 bases: TGCGCCAGCAGCCAAGACACGGCGTCGCAGTTCTTC.

The chain carries TRBV19 and TRBJ2-1; 7 nucleotides match TRBD2. Germline values: CDR1 LNHDA, CDR2 SQIVND (reference sequence). V lost 1 base and J lost 10; bases outside the gene matches: 4. The CDR3 sequence is 13 residues long. The CDR3 DNA is TGTGCCAGTAGTATAGGACTAGCAGGGGAGCAGTTCTTC. Translating it yields CASSIGLAGEQFF.

The chain is built from TRBV30 and TRBJ1-5; no definite D call. With 2 bases removed from V and 7 bases from J, the gap between germline ends came to 12 bases. Germline loops: CDR1 GTSNPN, CDR2 SVGIG (reference sequence). The CDR3 sequence is 13 residues long. The chain's CDR3 is CAWSQGGRQPQHF. The CDR3 DNA reads TGTGCCTGGAGTCAAGGAGGACGGCAGCCCCAGCATTTT.

This rearrangement joins TRBV27 to TRBJ1-1, with a tentative D call TRBD1 (6 bases). Deletions cut 6 bases from V and 5 bases from J, with 16 bases between. The CDR3 contains 14 residues. Germline lookup yields CDR1 MNHEY and CDR2 SMNVEV (reference sequence). Written as DNA, the CDR3 is TGTGCCAGCAGGCTTACAGGGTGGGGGACTGAAGCTTTCTTT. Protein product: CASRLTGWGTEAFF.

The rearrangement joins TRBV11-2 to TRBJ2-7; 7 bases fit TRBD1. The CDR3 has 13 residues. V lost 4 bases and J lost 3; bases outside the gene matches: 3. Germline V gene sequence: CDR1 SGHAT, CDR2 FQNNGV. The CDR3 DNA reads TGTGCCAGCAGCTCCGGGACAGACTACGAGCAGTACTTC. Its protein product is CASSSGTDYEQYF.

This sequence joins TRBV5-5 and TRBJ1-5; D may be TRBD1 (5 bases). The CDR3 covers 15 residues. V was cut by 3 bases and J by 3 bases, with 13 bases left in between. The germline V gene encodes CDR1 SGHKS and CDR2 YYEKEE (reference sequence). The CDR3, as DNA: TGTGCCAGCAGCTGGCGCTCAGGGCTCAATCAGCCCCAGCATTTT. Its protein is CASSWRSGLNQPQHF.

This chain uses TRBV13 with TRBJ2-5; 9 bases are shared with TRBD2. CDR3 length equals 15 residues. The V gene end was trimmed by 2 bases and the J gene end by 0 bases; junction bases not matched to a gene: 1. Germline lookup yields CDR1 PRHDT and CDR2 FYEKMQ (reference sequence). The CDR3 spells CASSLIAGDQETQYF. CDR3 sequence (DNA): TGTGCCAGCAGCTTAATAGCGGGGGACCAAGAGACCCAGTACTTC.

This chain joins TRBV5-1 and TRBJ2-1; D could derive from TRBD1 or TRBD2 (5 bases each). V shed 4 bases and J shed 8 bases, with 10 bases lying between them. Germline CDR1 and CDR2: SGHRS and YFSETQ. This CDR3 is built from 12 residues. The DNA for the CDR3 is TGCGCCAGCAGCAACGGGGCGTATGAGCAGTTCTTC. Its translation is CASSNGAYEQFF.

The J gene is TRBJ2-4, the V gene TRBV13, with D perhaps matching TRBD1 or TRBD2 (5 bases each). V lost 5 bases and J lost 1, with 15 bases in between. Germline V gene sequence: CDR1 PRHDT, CDR2 FYEKMQ (reference sequence). This CDR3 region has 16 residues. The CDR3 sequence is CASSPGANWAKNIQYF. The CDR3 region has the DNA TGTGCCAGCAGCCCCGGGGCCAACTGGGCCAAAAACATTCAGTACTTC.

The V call is TRBV30, the J call TRBJ2-3, with 7 nucleotides matching TRBD1. The CDR3 is made up of 15 amino acids. Germline trimming cut 7 bases from V and 3 bases from J; bases unmatched to any gene: 13. CDR1 and CDR2 (germline): GTSNPN, SVGIG (reference sequence). DNA of the CDR3: TGTGCCTCCGACGGACAGGTCAGTCCGACAGATACGCAGTATTTT. The encoded protein is CASDGQVSPTDTQYF.

The chain uses TRBV2 and TRBJ2-7, with D perhaps TRBD1 or TRBD2 (5 bases each). This CDR3 spans 14 amino acids. V lost 3 bases to trimming and J lost 3 bases, with 12 bases between them. Looked up from germline, CDR1 is SNHLY and CDR2 is FYNNEI. The CDR3 DNA is TGTGCCAGCAGTGATGGGGGTGAACGCTACGAGCAGTACTTC. Translated, it gives CASSDGGERYEQYF.

The chain combines TRBV2 with TRBJ1-6; 9 positions agree with TRBD1. Germline CDR1 is SNHLY and CDR2 is FYNNEI. Germline trimming cut 0 bases from V and 5 bases from J; bases unmatched to any gene: 5. This CDR3 region has 17 residues. The CDR3 DNA reads as TGTGCCAGCAGTGAAGCGCTGACAGGGGGGGATAATTCACCCCTCCACTTT. Protein product: CASSEALTGGDNSPLHF.

This sequence joins TRBV6-5 and TRBJ2-2; 9 bases map to TRBD2. CDR1 MNHEY and CDR2 SVGAGI come from the germline V gene. The CDR3 has 15 residues. The V and J ends lost 2 bases and 4 bases, in that order; junction bases with no gene match: 2. This chain's CDR3 is CASSYAGGPTGELFF. DNA for the CDR3: TGTGCCAGCAGTTACGCGGGGGGGCCCACCGGGGAGCTGTTTTTT.

This clone was found once. The chain couples TRBV18 to TRBJ2-7; weak D call: TRBD1 (5 bases). The CDR3 runs 14 residues. Per the germline V gene, CDR1 is KGHSH and CDR2 is LQKENI. Deletions cut 0 bases from V and 7 bases from J, with 13 bases between. The CDR3: CASSPPTDRREQYF. The DNA of the CDR3 is TGTGCCAGCTCACCACCGACAGATAGAAGGGAGCAGTACTTC.

V usage is TRBV10-3 and J usage is TRBJ2-7; D could derive from TRBD1 or TRBD2 (5 bases each). In germline, CDR1 is ENHRY, CDR2 SYGVKD. V lost 4 bases to trimming and J lost 3 bases, with 10 bases between them. This CDR3 region has 13 residues. CDR3 DNA: TGTGCCATCAGTGCCGGGACGGGCTACGAGCAGTACTTC. This sequence encodes CAISAGTGYEQYF.

This rearrangement joins TRBV5-1 to TRBJ2-5; 9 bases line up with TRBD2. The CDR3 runs 14 residues. Germline CDR1 is SGHRS and CDR2 is YFSETQ. The trim removed 2 bases at V and 5 bases at J, leaving 4 bases unmatched. The CDR3, as DNA: TGCGCCAGCAGCTTAGCGGGGGGCTCCGAGACCCAGTACTTC. Translated: CASSLAGGSETQYF.

The genes are TRBV9 and TRBJ2-1, with a weak D call TRBD2 (6 bases). CDR1 is SGDLS, CDR2 YYNGEE, per germline. This CDR3 is 15 amino acids long. V was shortened by 0 bases and J by 3 bases, with 10 bases between the two germline ends. In DNA form, the CDR3 reads TGTGCCAGCAGCGTAGTGGGCGGGGTCTACAATGAGCAGTTCTTC. This codes for CASSVVGGVYNEQFF.